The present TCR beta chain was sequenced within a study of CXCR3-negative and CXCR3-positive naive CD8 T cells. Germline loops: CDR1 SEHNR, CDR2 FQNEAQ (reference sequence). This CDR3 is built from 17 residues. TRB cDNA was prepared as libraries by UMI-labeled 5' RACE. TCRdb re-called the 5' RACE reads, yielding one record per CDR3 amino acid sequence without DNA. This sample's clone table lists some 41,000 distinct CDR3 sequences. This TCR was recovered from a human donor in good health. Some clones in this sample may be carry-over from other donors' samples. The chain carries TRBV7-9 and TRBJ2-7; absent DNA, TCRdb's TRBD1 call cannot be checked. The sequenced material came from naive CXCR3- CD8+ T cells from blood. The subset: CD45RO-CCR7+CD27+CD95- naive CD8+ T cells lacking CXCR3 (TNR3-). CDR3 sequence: CASSRTGTGVFGYEQYF.